This T cell receptor beta chain originates from a study of T cells in Graves' hyperthyroidism and ophthalmopathy. This clonotype was recorded many times. TCR beta CDR3 region amplification was performed from RNA transcripts. Using the HTBI primer set, a first-round RT-PCR was run on the TCR CDR3. Via MiXCR, TCRdb re-called the multiplex PCR reads, giving one row per CDR3 protein. Of hundreds of thousands of distinct CDR3 sequences in the sample, about 45% were seen once. This TCR was recovered from a woman in her late teens or twenties with Graves' hyperthyroidism. The source material was peripheral blood or thyroid tissue (not recorded which).

The CDR3 here is CASSEKAVLAFF. The CDR3 coding sequence is TGTGCCAGCAGTGAGAAGGCGGTTTTAGCTTTCTTT. The chain has TRBV2 and TRBJ1-1; D gene unclear. V gave up 3 bases and J gave up 10 bases, with 12 bases separating them. Germline CDR1 reads SNHLY; CDR2 reads FYNNEI. This CDR3 region has 12 residues. The whole variable domain, filled in from reference TRBV2 and TRBJ1-1, reads EPEVTQTPSHQVTQMGQEVILRCVPISNHLYFYWYRQILGQKVEFLVSFYNNEISEKSEIFDDQFSVERPDGSNFTLKIRSTKLEDSAMYFCASSEKAVLAFFGQGTRLTVV.